This T cell receptor beta chain appears in the sequencing data of a study of T cells in Graves' hyperthyroidism and ophthalmopathy. Study in general: Specimen type is peripheral blood, collected at initial diagnosis prior to any treatment.

This clonotype came up a few times. In the ophthalmopathy cohort, Clinical Activity Score was at least 3, NOSPECS grade at least 4, and duration under 3 months. Clinicians diagnosed patients from clinical symptoms, serum thyroxine and TRAb, thyroid ultrasound and orbital computed tomography. Isolation of PBMCs was performed on around 9.8 ml fresh peripheral blood. Amplified TCR beta CDR3 regions came from RNA transcripts. In the first-round RT-PCR of the TCR CDR3, the HTBI primer set was used. MiXCR, run by TCRdb on the multiplex PCR reads, gives a single entry per CDR3 protein. The sample includes 560,000 or so distinct CDR3 sequences, 15% to 20% of them seen just once. The V and J ends lost 4 bases and 5 bases respectively, with 11 bases between them. Germline V CDR1 and CDR2: MRHNA, SNTAGT. This CDR3 has 13 amino acids.

Sample: blood. The V and J genes are TRBV6-4 and TRBJ1-1, with D possibly matching TRBD1 (5 bases). This receptor was obtained from a man aged 40-49 years with Graves' ophthalmopathy. CDR3 sequence reads: CASSGGGRTEAFF. The CDR3 DNA reads as TGTGCCAGCAGTGGCGGGGGTAGGACTGAAGCTTTCTTT.